These 29 T cell receptor beta chains came from one sample sequenced in a study of cytomegalovirus exposure and HLA in healthy donors. PCR employed 60 Vbeta and 13 Jbeta primers. Here immunoSEQ multiplex PCR was the method, and the copy in TCRdb shows in-frame clones only, minus some. Of roughly 140,000 clones detected, 75% to 80% appear once; the ten largest clones hold about 0.62%. The source material was PBMCs. The receptors stem from a male donor in good health and CMV-seronegative.

This clone has just one count. V gene TRBV6-1 combines with J gene TRBJ1-6; tentative D call: TRBD1 (6 bases). The CDR3 spans 14 residues. Trimming pared 8 bases from V and 13 bases from J, leaving 21 bases between. Germline V gene lookup returns CDR1 MNHNS and CDR2 SASEGT. CDR3 coding DNA: TGTGCCAGCGGCTTCGCAGGGGCCTCAGAGCCCCTCCACTTT. As protein: CASGFAGASEPLHF.

The chain links TRBV9 to TRBJ2-1; D may be TRBD1 (5 bases). The CDR3 length is 13 residues. The germline V gene encodes CDR1 SGDLS and CDR2 YYNGEE. The germline V and J ends were trimmed by 2 bases and 7 bases, with 10 bases remaining between them. The CDR3 bases are TGTGCCAGCAGCGTGCAGGGTTCGAATGAGCAGTTCTTC. Translating gives CASSVQGSNEQFF.

The chain joins TRBV7-6 to TRBJ1-1; D ambiguous. This CDR3 contains 13 residues. CDR1 and CDR2 from the germline V gene are SGHVS and FNYEAQ. V was trimmed by 1 base and J by 5 bases, leaving 8 bases between them. The CDR3 region has the DNA TGTGCCAGCAGCTTAGACGCGGGGACTGAAGCTTTCTTT. Amino acid sequence: CASSLDAGTEAFF.

J is TRBJ2-7 and V is TRBV11-2; 11 bases line up with TRBD2. V lost 5 bases to trimming and J lost 0 bases; unmatched junction nucleotides: 9. The CDR3 has 17 amino acids. Germline values: CDR1 SGHAT, CDR2 FQNNGV. CDR3 DNA sequence: TGTGCCAGCAGCCGTTGGATAGCGGGAGGGAGCTCCTACGAGCAGTACTTC. This encodes CASSRWIAGGSSYEQYF.

The rearrangement uses TRBV4-3 and TRBJ2-2, with D perhaps matching TRBD1 (6 bases). The V end was cut by 3 bases, the J end by 0 bases, with 11 bases between. This CDR3 comprises 16 residues. CDR1 LGHNA and CDR2 YSLEER come from the germline V gene. The CDR3 region is CASSHRDITNTGELFF. The CDR3 coding sequence is TGCGCCAGCAGCCACCGGGACATCACGAACACCGGGGAGCTGTTTTTT.

V and J are TRBV11-3 and TRBJ2-2, with TRBD1 identical over 8 bases. The CDR3 loop spans 15 amino acids. CDR1 is SGHNT and CDR2 is YENEEA in the germline V gene. The J segment lost 6 bases and the V segment lost 5 bases, leaving 8 bases of the junction unmatched. CDR3 residues: CASSPTQGAPGELFF. The CDR3 bases are TGTGCCAGCAGCCCCACTCAGGGGGCGCCCGGGGAGCTGTTTTTT.

J is TRBJ2-3 and V is TRBV29-1; 9 bases line up with TRBD1. The CDR3 length is 15 residues. CDR1 is SQVTM, CDR2 ANQGSEA, per germline. Trimming cost V 3 bases and J 1 base; bases outside gene matches: 5. CDR3 region: CSVEPRDRGTDTQYF. CDR3 sequence (DNA): TGCAGCGTTGAGCCTAGGGACAGGGGCACAGATACGCAGTATTTT.

V is TRBV5-1 and J is TRBJ2-5; TRBD2 agrees at 10 bases. The J segment lost 5 bases and the V segment lost 5 bases, leaving 12 bases of the junction unmatched. The CDR3 contains 16 residues. Per the germline V gene, CDR1 is SGHRS and CDR2 is YFSETQ. The DNA for the CDR3 is TGCGCCAGCAGGAGTACCGGGACTAGCGCTGGGGAGACCCAGTACTTC. Amino acids: CASRSTGTSAGETQYF.

Notes on this clone: One end of the junction fails to match germline, which may point to a read error. This chain connects TRBV5-8 to TRBJ1-2; no firm D call. The V gene's germline CDR1 is SGHTS and CDR2 YDEGEE. The CDR3 length is 14 residues. CDR3 sequence reads: CASSQDGYNYGYTF. The CDR3 DNA reads TGTGCCAGCAGCCAAGACGGTTATAACTATGGTTACACCTTC. Together with reference TRBV5-8 and TRBJ1-2, the CDR3 gives the full variable domain: EAGVTQSPTHLIKTRGQQATLRCSPISGHTSVYWYQQALGLGLQFLLWYDEGEERNRGNFPPRFSGRQFPNYSSELNVNALELEDSALYLCASSQDGYNYGYTFGSGTRLTVV.

V and J are TRBV6-1 and TRBJ1-5, with 7 positions matching TRBD1. The CDR3 has 15 amino acids. The J segment lost 0 bases and the V segment lost 6 bases, leaving 5 bases of the junction unmatched. Germline V gene data show CDR1 as MNHNS and CDR2 as SASEGT. The CDR3 here is CASRGTAYSNQPQHF. For the CDR3, the DNA is TGTGCCAGCAGAGGGACAGCCTATAGCAATCAGCCCCAGCATTTT.

The chain recombines TRBV19 with TRBJ1-1; TRBD1 matches 11 bases. The CDR3 is made up of 14 amino acids. Germline CDR1 is LNHDA and CDR2 is SQIVND (reference sequence). V trimming: 11 bases; J trimming: 6 bases; junction bases outside the gene matches: 11. The CDR3 region has the DNA TGTGCCTCTCGGACAGGGGGCCGTCAGGCTGAAGCTTTCTTT. Protein: CASRTGGRQAEAFF. Full variable domain (remainder filled in from reference TRBV19 and TRBJ1-1): DGGITQSPKYLFRKEGQNVTLSCEQNLNHDAMYWYRQDPGQGLRLIYYSQIVNDFQKGDIAEGYSVSREKKESFPLTVTSAQKNPTAFYLCASRTGGRQAEAFFGQGTRLTVV.

About this clone itself: At one of its ends the junction is not consistent with the germline gene, which may arise from a read error. CDR3 nucleotides: TGTTCCAGCAGTGGTGGAGGGGATCACACTGAAGCTTTCTTT. Translated, it gives CSSSGGGDHTEAFF. The chain employs TRBV7-9 and TRBJ1-1; tentative D call: TRBD1 (5 bases). The CDR3 spans 14 residues. Germline loops: CDR1 SEHNR, CDR2 FQNEAQ (reference sequence).

There are a few counts of this clone. The chain recombines TRBV7-9 with TRBJ1-2; 9 bases are a match to TRBD1. Looked up from germline, CDR1 is SEHNR and CDR2 is FQNEAQ (reference sequence). This CDR3 spans 16 amino acids. Trimming removed 5 bases from V and 10 bases from J; junction bases left unmatched: 17. This CDR3 is CASSHPQSGQGWDYTF. In DNA, the CDR3 is TGTGCCAGCAGCCACCCGCAGTCTGGACAGGGGTGGGACTACACCTTC.

The chain links TRBV7-9 to TRBJ2-7; 9 bases line up with TRBD1. J lost 2 bases, V lost 6 bases, and 11 bases had no gene match. CDR3 size: 16 residues. The germline CDR1 and CDR2 sequences are SEHNR and FQNEAQ (reference sequence). The chain's CDR3 is CASSEIPGQGAYEQYF. DNA of the CDR3: TGTGCCAGCAGTGAAATCCCGGGACAGGGAGCCTACGAGCAGTACTTC.

The V gene is TRBV6-5, the J gene TRBJ1-2, with 7 bases matching TRBD1. This CDR3 is 15 amino acids long. Germline V gene lookup returns CDR1 MNHEY and CDR2 SVGAGI. V shed 6 bases and J 8 bases; nucleotides not matched to a gene: 15. DNA of the CDR3: TGTGCCAGCAGCCCTCAGACAGGGTTCCATCTCGGCTACACCTTC. Encoded protein: CASSPQTGFHLGYTF.

The chain carries TRBV5-1 and TRBJ2-1; a weak D match, TRBD2 (7 bases). CDR3 length: 17 residues. Deletions cut 3 bases from V and 7 bases from J, with 23 bases between. The germline CDR1 and CDR2 sequences are SGHRS and YFSETQ. CDR3 sequence: CASSSMGGAAVGNEQFF. CDR3 DNA: TGCGCCAGCAGCTCGATGGGGGGGGCAGCCGTAGGTAATGAGCAGTTCTTC.

This chain connects TRBV5-1 to TRBJ1-2, with TRBD1 as a possible D gene (5 bases). CDR3 length: 15 residues. CDR1 is SGHRS, CDR2 YFSETQ, per germline. Trimming took off 0 bases at V and 2 bases at J, with 11 bases between the two ends. The CDR3 region has the DNA TGCGCCAGCAGCTTGGCCCCGACAGCCAACTATGGCTACACCTTC. The encoded protein is CASSLAPTANYGYTF.

This clone showed up just once. The chain couples TRBV11-3 to TRBJ1-6; 7 bases line up with TRBD1. Germline CDR1 is SGHNT and CDR2 is YENEEA. V dropped 5 bases and J dropped 2; count of bases not matched to a gene: 6. The CDR3 is 16 residues long. The CDR3 bases are TGTGCCAGCAGCCCGCGACAGGGCCCCTATAATTCACCCCTCCACTTT. Protein product: CASSPRQGPYNSPLHF.

This clone showed up just a few times. The chain combines TRBV7-3 with TRBJ1-2; 12 positions agree with TRBD1. CDR1 SGHTA and CDR2 FQGTGA come from the germline V gene. The J segment lost 7 bases and the V segment lost 5 bases, leaving 23 bases of the junction unmatched. CDR3 length equals 20 residues. The CDR3 nucleotides read TGTGCCAGCAGCGCGGGAAGGCCGGGACAGGGGGCACCACTCGAGGCTGGCTACACCTTC. Its protein is CASSAGRPGQGAPLEAGYTF.

This chain connects TRBV30 to TRBJ2-5; D possibly corresponds to TRBD1 (6 bases). This CDR3 has 13 amino acids. Per the germline V gene, CDR1 is GTSNPN and CDR2 is SVGIG (reference sequence). V lost 2 bases and J lost 5, with 12 bases in between. CDR3 sequence reads: CAWSSTRGETQYF. The CDR3 nucleotides read TGTGCCTGGAGTTCCACTAGGGGGGAGACCCAGTACTTC.

The chain uses TRBV6-5 and TRBJ1-4; 7 bases fit TRBD1. This CDR3 has 14 residues. Looked up from germline, CDR1 is MNHEY and CDR2 is SVGAGI. V lost 6 bases to trimming and J lost 8 bases; unmatched junction nucleotides: 9. The chain's CDR3 is CASSLTGSNEKLFF. CDR3 coding DNA: TGTGCCAGCAGCTTGACAGGGAGTAACGAAAAACTGTTTTTT.

Notes on this clone: Other nucleotide sequences in the sample specify the same CDR3. Written as DNA, the CDR3 is TGTGCCAGTAGTAGGGACAGGGGGTCCTACGAGCAGTACTTC. Its protein is CASSRDRGSYEQYF. The genes are TRBV19 and TRBJ2-7; 11 nucleotides match TRBD1. The CDR3 length is 14 residues. The V gene end was trimmed by 4 bases and the J gene end by 1 base; junction bases not matched to a gene: 0. The germline V gene has CDR1 LNHDA and CDR2 SQIVND (reference sequence).

Only a few counts were recorded for this clone. This chain connects TRBV5-6 to TRBJ2-7; D is unresolved. Germline V gene sequence: CDR1 SGHDT, CDR2 YYEEEE. Between the trimmed V and J ends, which lost 2 bases and 4 bases, there was a span of 7 bases. The CDR3 is made up of 12 amino acids. The CDR3 DNA reads TGTGCCAGCAGCTTTGCGGAATACGAGCAGTACTTC. It specifies CASSFAEYEQYF. Drawing the rest from reference TRBV5-6 and TRBJ2-7, the complete variable domain is DAGVTQSPTHLIKTRGQQVTLRCSPKSGHDTVSWYQQALGQGPQFIFQYYEEEERQRGNFPDRFSGHQFPNYSSELNVNALLLGDSALYLCASSFAEYEQYFGPGTRLTVT.

As to this clone: One end of the junction is discordant with germline, which a read error may explain. The rearrangement joins TRBV9 to TRBJ1-1, with 9 bases identical to TRBD1. The CDR3 length is 14 residues. CDR1 is SGDLS, CDR2 YYNGEE, per germline. The CDR3 DNA reads TGTGCCAGCAGCATGGGACAGGGTTCTACTGGAGCTTTCTTT. Amino acid sequence: CASSMGQGSTGAFF.

This clone came up a few times. The rearrangement uses TRBV5-1 and TRBJ2-1; 8 nucleotides align to TRBD2. The CDR3 runs 15 residues. V was clipped by 4 bases and J by 7 bases; unmatched bases: 10. Germline-derived CDR1 and CDR2 are SGHRS and YFSETQ. The chain's CDR3 is CASSGTSGSRNEQFF. The CDR3 DNA is TGCGCCAGCAGCGGAACCAGCGGGAGTAGAAATGAGCAGTTCTTC.

This chain connects TRBV6-5 to TRBJ2-7; the match to TRBD1 covers 8 bases. V dropped 5 bases and J dropped 5; count of bases not matched to a gene: 5. There are 13 residues in the CDR3. Germline V gene data show CDR1 as MNHEY and CDR2 as SVGAGI. In DNA form, the CDR3 reads TGTGCCAGCAGTCACCTGGGACAGGACGAGCAGTACTTC. It is translated as CASSHLGQDEQYF.

This clone has just one count. This sequence joins TRBV15 and TRBJ2-5, with D possibly being TRBD1 (6 bases). The CDR3 covers 13 residues. Germline V lookup: CDR1 LNHNV, CDR2 YYDKDF (reference sequence). Trimming stripped 5 bases from V and 0 bases from J, with 7 bases between. CDR3 in DNA: TGTGCCACCAGCGGACAGAACCAAGAGACCCAGTACTTC. Residues: CATSGQNQETQYF.

V usage is TRBV5-4 and J usage is TRBJ2-7, with TRBD2 matching 10 bases. V shed 0 bases, J shed 6 bases, and the junction held 6 bases outside the gene matches. This CDR3 has 15 amino acids. Germline V gives CDR1 SGHNT, CDR2 YYREEE (reference sequence). CDR3 sequence (DNA): TGTGCCAGCAGCTTGGCCGGGAGCGGGAGGGCCGAGCAGTACTTC. Residues: CASSLAGSGRAEQYF.

The V gene is TRBV30, the J gene TRBJ2-4; 7 nucleotides align to TRBD2. With V trimmed by 5 bases and J by 4 bases, 8 bases remained unmatched. The CDR3 length is 14 residues. CDR1 is GTSNPN and CDR2 is SVGIG in the germline V gene (reference sequence). CDR3 nucleotides: TGTGCCTGGCTCCCCCCTAGCGGAAAAAACATTCAGTACTTC. Translation: CAWLPPSGKNIQYF.